The sequence of this T cell receptor (beta chain) was determined in a study of blood T cell repertoires in COVID-19. Profiling relied on immunoSEQ multiplex PCR, and the TCRdb table lists in-frame clones only, not all of them. Of some 180,000 clones listed, approximately 80% are singletons. The sequencing input was PBMCs or T cells enriched from blood (not recorded which). The receptor comes from a woman between 55 and 75 years old with acute COVID-19.

The CDR3 region is CASSFGGSTGGYTF. The DNA of the CDR3 is TGTGCCAGCAGTTTCGGGGGGTCAACGGGTGGCTACACCTTC. This rearrangement joins TRBV27 to TRBJ1-2; a weak D match, TRBD1 (5 bases). This CDR3 comprises 14 residues. CDR1 and CDR2 from the germline V gene are MNHEY and SMNVEV (reference sequence). V lost 3 bases, J lost 7 bases, and 15 bases lay in between.